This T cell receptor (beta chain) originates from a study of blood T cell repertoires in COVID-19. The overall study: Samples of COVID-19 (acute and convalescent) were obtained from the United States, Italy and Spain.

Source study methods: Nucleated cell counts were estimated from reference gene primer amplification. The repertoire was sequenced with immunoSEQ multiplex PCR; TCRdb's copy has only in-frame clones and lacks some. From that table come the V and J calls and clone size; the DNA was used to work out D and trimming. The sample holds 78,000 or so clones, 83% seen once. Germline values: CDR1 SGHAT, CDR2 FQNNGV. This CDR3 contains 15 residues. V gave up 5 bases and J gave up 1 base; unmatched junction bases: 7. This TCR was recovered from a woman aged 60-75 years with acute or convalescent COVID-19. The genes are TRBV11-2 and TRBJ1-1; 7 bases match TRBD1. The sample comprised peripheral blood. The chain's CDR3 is CASSPSYRGNTEAFF. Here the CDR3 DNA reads TGTGCCAGCAGCCCCTCCTACAGGGGGAACACTGAAGCTTTCTTT. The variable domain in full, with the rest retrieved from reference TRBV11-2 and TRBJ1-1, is EAGVAQSPRYKIIEKRQSVAFWCNPISGHATLYWYQQILGQGPKLLIQFQNNGVVDDSQLPKDRFSAERLKGVDSTLKIQPAKLEDSAVYLCASSPSYRGNTEAFFGQGTRLTVV.